A single sample gave rise to the 19 T cell receptor beta chains below, sequenced in a study of T cells in Graves' hyperthyroidism and ophthalmopathy. The source material, RNA transcripts, was used to amplify TCR beta CDR3 regions. HTBI primers were employed in a first-round RT-PCR of the TCR CDR3. MiXCR, applied by TCRdb to the multiplex PCR reads, yields one record per CDR3 protein. The data hold more than 550,000 distinct CDR3 sequences, with just under 45% observed a single time. Sample: peripheral blood or thyroid tissue (not recorded which). The origin of the receptors is an adult man with Graves' disease, either hyperthyroidism or ophthalmopathy (not recorded which).

This clonotype was detected ten times or more. The chain recombines TRBV19 with TRBJ1-5; 10 bases match TRBD1. Germline loops: CDR1 LNHDA, CDR2 SQIVND (reference sequence). J lost 8 bases, V lost 5 bases, and 6 bases had no gene match. This CDR3 region has 14 residues. CDR3 sequence reads: CASSEDRGRKPQHF. For the CDR3, the DNA is TGTGCCAGTAGTGAGGACAGGGGGAGGAAGCCCCAGCATTTT.

This clonotype showed up many times. The rearrangement joins TRBV10-2 to TRBJ2-5; TRBD2 agrees at 7 bases. The junction had 8 bases not matched to a gene; V was cut back by 2 bases and J by 2 bases. Germline V gives CDR1 WSHSY, CDR2 SAAADI. The CDR3 has 16 residues. CDR3 residues: CASSEPYWRGQETQYF. CDR3 nucleotide sequence: TGCGCCAGCAGTGAGCCCTATTGGCGGGGGCAAGAGACCCAGTACTTC.

This clonotype occurred many times. V and J are TRBV7-8 and TRBJ2-5; 9 nucleotides align to TRBD1. CDR3 size: 14 residues. From germline, CDR1 is SGHVS and CDR2 FQNEAQ. V trimming: 4 bases; J trimming: 5 bases; junction bases outside the gene matches: 5. The CDR3 is CASSSGQGSETQYF. DNA of the CDR3: TGTGCCAGCAGCTCGGGACAGGGTTCGGAGACCCAGTACTTC. The whole variable domain, remainder taken from reference TRBV7-8 and TRBJ2-5, is GAGVSQSPRYKVAKRGQDVALRCDPISGHVSLFWYQQALGQGPEFLTYFQNEAQLDKSGLPSDRFFAERPEGSVSTLKIQRTQQEDSAVYLCASSSGQGSETQYFGPGTRLLVL.

This clonotype has more than one count but fewer than ten. The rearrangement joins TRBV20-1 to TRBJ1-2; no clear D. This CDR3 has 13 amino acids. The V and J ends lost 3 bases and 7 bases respectively, with 15 bases between them. Germline assignment: CDR1 DFQATT and CDR2 SNEGSKA (reference sequence). CDR3 region: CSASSGLVGGYTF. CDR3 DNA: TGCAGTGCTAGTTCCGGGCTGGTTGGTGGCTACACCTTC.

The V and J genes are TRBV5-4 and TRBJ1-2, with 7 bases fitting TRBD1. Germline V gives CDR1 SGHNT, CDR2 YYREEE (reference sequence). This CDR3 spans 13 amino acids. Trimming took 1 base from V and 8 from J; bases not matched to a gene: 5. The CDR3 nucleotides read TGTGCCAGCAGCTTGAAAGGGGGCTCCGGCTACACCTTC. It is translated as CASSLKGGSGYTF. Together with reference TRBV5-4 and TRBJ1-2, the CDR3 gives the full variable domain: ETGVTQSPTHLIKTRGQQVTLRCSSQSGHNTVSWYQQALGQGPQFIFQYYREEENGRGNFPPRFSGLQFPNYSSELNVNALELDDSALYLCASSLKGGSGYTFGSGTRLTVV.

This sequence joins TRBV10-3 and TRBJ1-5, with D perhaps TRBD1 (6 bases). CDR3 size: 13 residues. CDR1 ENHRY and CDR2 SYGVKD come from the germline V gene. With 6 bases removed from V and 7 bases from J, the gap between germline ends came to 13 bases. The CDR3 DNA reads TGTGCCATCAGCTTGAGCGGGGGCCAGCCCCAGCATTTT. Translated, it gives CAISLSGGQPQHF.

The genes are TRBV7-9 and TRBJ2-5, with 8 nucleotides matching TRBD1. V was clipped by 6 bases and J by 1 base; unmatched bases: 13. Per the germline V gene, CDR1 is SEHNR and CDR2 is FQNEAQ (reference sequence). This CDR3 spans 17 amino acids. The CDR3 loop reads CASSVLDRGGIQETQYF. In DNA, the CDR3 is TGTGCCAGCAGTGTCCTAGACAGGGGTGGGATCCAAGAGACCCAGTACTTC.

This clonotype was recorded many times. The chain couples TRBV7-2 to TRBJ2-7; weak D call: TRBD2 (6 bases). Germline CDR1 reads SGHTA; CDR2 reads FQGNSA. The CDR3 has 15 residues. The V end was cut by 4 bases, the J end by 2 bases, with 15 bases between. The CDR3 here is CASSSPGTGAYEQYF. In DNA, the CDR3 is TGTGCCAGCAGCTCCCCTGGGACGGGAGCCTACGAGCAGTACTTC.

This clonotype came up many times. This sequence joins TRBV10-3 and TRBJ1-1, with 9 bases lining up with TRBD1. Germline CDR1 is ENHRY and CDR2 is SYGVKD. The CDR3 loop spans 14 amino acids. V shed 7 bases and J 1 base; nucleotides not matched to a gene: 4. In DNA form, the CDR3 reads TGTGCCATCACTAGACAGGGGGGGAACACTGAAGCTTTCTTT. Residues: CAITRQGGNTEAFF.

This clonotype was found many times. The CDR3 region has the DNA TGTGCCAGCAGCTTAGGAGGGGTTTCACCCCTCCACTTT. Protein: CASSLGGVSPLHF. This chain joins TRBV7-2 and TRBJ1-6; D is possibly TRBD1 (5 bases). V lost 1 base to trimming and J lost 9 bases, with 7 bases between them. The CDR3 is made up of 13 amino acids. The germline V gene encodes CDR1 SGHTA and CDR2 FQGNSA.

The chain employs TRBV9 and TRBJ2-7; D possibly corresponds to TRBD2 (7 bases). Trimming removed 0 bases from V and 7 bases from J, with 17 bases in between. CDR3 length: 15 amino acids. Germline CDR1 reads SGDLS; CDR2 reads YYNGEE. CDR3 sequence reads: CASSVAAGAGREQYF. The CDR3 nucleotides are TGTGCCAGCAGCGTAGCTGCGGGGGCAGGGAGGGAGCAGTACTTC.

The chain combines TRBV7-1 with TRBJ2-6, with D uncertain. TRBV7-1 counts as an open reading frame of uncertain function. This CDR3 contains 16 residues. Trimming stripped 10 bases from V and 0 bases from J, with 16 bases between. In DNA, the CDR3 is TGTGCCATGCCCCAGGCGGCGCGCTCTGGGGCCAACGTCCTGACTTTC. Translation: CAMPQAARSGANVLTF.

There are many counts of this clonotype. V usage is TRBV25-1 and J usage is TRBJ1-1; TRBD1 might be the D (6 bases). Trimming removed 6 bases from V and 7 bases from J, with 15 bases in between. This CDR3 has 13 amino acids. CDR1 is MGHDK, CDR2 SYGVNS, per germline. The CDR3, as DNA: TGTGCCAGCAGCGACGACAACAGGGTTGAAGCTTTCTTT. This encodes CASSDDNRVEAFF.

The chain links TRBV7-2 to TRBJ2-2; 9 nucleotides align to TRBD2. The CDR3 spans 16 residues. Germline V gene data show CDR1 as SGHTA and CDR2 as FQGNSA. J was trimmed by 7 bases and V by 4 bases; bases with no gene match: 10. CDR3 loop: CASSSRTSVYGGELFF. The DNA of the CDR3 is TGTGCCAGCAGCTCAAGGACTAGCGTATACGGCGGGGAGCTGTTTTTT. Full variable domain (missing parts from reference TRBV7-2 and TRBJ2-2): GAGVSQSPSNKVTEKGKDVELRCDPISGHTALYWYRQSLGQGLEFLIYFQGNSAPDKSGLPSDRFSAERTGGSVSTLTIQRTQQEDSAVYLCASSSRTSVYGGELFFGEGSRLTVL.

The chain uses TRBV14 and TRBJ2-5; D may match TRBD1 or TRBD2 (5 bases each). Trimming left V 0 bases short and J 3 bases short, with 17 bases between. The CDR3 sequence is 17 residues long. CDR1 and CDR2 (germline): SGHDN, FVKESK. CDR3 protein: CASSQDEFQGVEETQYF. The CDR3 coding sequence is TGTGCCAGCAGCCAAGATGAGTTTCAGGGAGTGGAAGAGACCCAGTACTTC.

The chain joins TRBV7-7 to TRBJ2-5, with 7 nucleotides matching TRBD1. Looked up from germline, CDR1 is SSHAT and CDR2 is FNYEAQ (reference sequence). After removal of 5 bases from V and 1 base from J, the junction contained 7 bases not matched to a gene. This CDR3 has 15 residues. The CDR3 loop reads CASSQEGAAQETQYF. The CDR3 bases are TGTGCCAGCAGCCAAGAGGGGGCAGCCCAAGAGACCCAGTACTTC.

V gene TRBV12-3 or TRBV12-4 combines with J gene TRBJ1-2; D perhaps matches TRBD1 (6 bases). The V end was cut by 3 bases, the J end by 7 bases, with 15 bases between. The CDR3 length is 14 residues. CDR3 in DNA: TGTGCCAGCAGTTTGGCAGGGGCGAGTTCTGGCTACACCTTC. Protein sequence: CASSLAGASSGYTF.

V usage is TRBV11-2 and J usage is TRBJ1-5; D perhaps matches TRBD1 (6 bases). This CDR3 has 15 residues. CDR1 and CDR2 (germline): SGHAT, FQNNGV. Between the trimmed V and J ends, which lost 5 bases and 3 bases, there was a span of 14 bases. The CDR3 bases are TGTGCCAGCAGCCAAGTGCCGGGGGCCAATCAGCCCCAGCATTTT. Encoded protein: CASSQVPGANQPQHF.

This clonotype has a single count. The chain uses TRBV20-1 and TRBJ2-7, with D unclear. Germline-derived CDR1 and CDR2 are DFQATT and SNEGSKA (reference sequence). The CDR3 covers 12 residues. The germline V and J ends were trimmed by 3 bases and 1 base, with 7 bases remaining between them. The CDR3 loop is CSASGWSYEQYF. For the CDR3, the DNA is TGCAGTGCTAGTGGTTGGTCCTACGAGCAGTACTTC.